The 13 T cell receptor beta chains given below trace back to one sample, sequenced in a study of shared clonotypes between healthy human individuals. Method: immunoSEQ multiplex PCR; TCRdb's copy keeps in-frame clones and lacks some. The repertoire holds more than 2 million clones, 90% to 96% seen once, with 0.1% to 0.15% in the top ten. What was sequenced was naive CD4+ T cells sorted from blood. Stated subset: CD45RA+ positively selected. Receptor source: a man between 18 and 29 years old in good health.

The chain couples TRBV10-3 to TRBJ1-3, with TRBD1 as a possible D gene (5 bases). V gave up 6 bases and J gave up 1 base, with 16 bases separating them. CDR1 is ENHRY, CDR2 SYGVKD, per germline. The CDR3 has 16 residues. CDR3 sequence: CAISRAPGTSGNTIYF. In nucleotides, the CDR3 is TGTGCCATCAGCCGGGCTCCCGGGACGTCTGGAAACACCATATATTTT.

The J gene is TRBJ2-1, the V gene TRBV28; 9 positions agree with TRBD1. CDR3 length equals 16 residues. From germline, CDR1 is MDHEN and CDR2 SYDVKM. The V and J ends lost 6 bases and 1 base, in that order; junction bases with no gene match: 7. In DNA, the CDR3 is TGTGCCAGCAGCCCCCCCGGACAGGGGTCCTACAATGAGCAGTTCTTC. Its translation: CASSPPGQGSYNEQFF.

The CDR3 is CASSLSPIGLGYGYTF. The CDR3 bases are TGTGCCAGCAGCTTAAGCCCGATAGGGTTGGGCTATGGCTACACCTTC. This chain connects TRBV7-2 to TRBJ1-2; D ambiguous. Germline CDR1 is SGHTA and CDR2 is FQGNSA. This CDR3 region has 16 residues. Trimming shortened V by 2 bases and J by 4 bases, and 17 bases separated the two germline ends.

The V and J genes are TRBV4-2 and TRBJ2-3; 9 nucleotides align to TRBD2. V dropped 5 bases and J dropped 1; count of bases not matched to a gene: 10. Per germline, CDR1 LGHNA and CDR2 YNFKEQ. The CDR3 runs 17 residues. Here the CDR3 reads CASSLGAGGPGTDTQYF. Written as DNA, the CDR3 is TGTGCCAGCAGCTTAGGGGCGGGAGGGCCTGGCACAGATACGCAGTATTTT.

The chain has TRBV5-1 and TRBJ1-1; D not resolved. The CDR3 is 13 residues long. V lost 4 bases, J lost 1 base, and 8 bases lay in between. The germline gives CDR1 SGHRS, CDR2 YFSETQ. In nucleotides, the CDR3 is TGCGCCAGCAGCGTGAATCAGAACACTGAAGCTTTCTTT. Translation gives CASSVNQNTEAFF.

The CDR3 reads CASSFPGTGGVKLFF. CDR3 in DNA: TGTGCCAGCAGCTTTCCCGGGACAGGGGGCGTGAAACTGTTTTTT. The chain employs TRBV11-2 and TRBJ1-4; 12 nucleotides match TRBD1. Germline CDR1 and CDR2: SGHAT and FQNNGV. Trimming at V came to 3 bases and at J to 11 bases, leaving 7 bases not matched to a gene. There are 15 residues in the CDR3.

The chain combines TRBV10-3 with TRBJ2-5; D is ambiguous. V lost 2 bases to trimming and J lost 1 base, with 5 bases between them. CDR1 ENHRY and CDR2 SYGVKD come from the germline V gene. The CDR3 loop spans 13 amino acids. This chain's CDR3 is CAISETLQETQYF. In DNA form, the CDR3 reads TGTGCCATCAGTGAGACCCTCCAAGAGACCCAGTACTTC.

V and J are TRBV5-1 and TRBJ2-3; 9 bases fit TRBD2. This CDR3 region has 16 residues. Germline trimming cut 0 bases from V and 7 bases from J; bases unmatched to any gene: 9. Germline CDR1 reads SGHRS; CDR2 reads YFSETQ. Here the CDR3 reads CASSLGDSGSGNTQYF. CDR3 in DNA: TGCGCCAGCAGCTTGGGGGATAGCGGGAGTGGGAATACGCAGTATTTT. The full variable domain, in which reference TRBV5-1 and TRBJ2-3 provide the parts outside the CDR3, is KAGVTQTPRYLIKTRGQQVTLSCSPISGHRSVSWYQQTPGQGLQFLFEYFSETQRNKGNFPGRFSGRQFSNSRSEMNVSTLELGDSALYLCASSLGDSGSGNTQYFGPGTRLTVL.

The CDR3 protein is CASLPNPYLGKLFF. CDR3 nucleotides: TGTGCCAGTCTCCCCAACCCCTATCTTGGAAAACTGTTTTTT. The chain carries TRBV19 and TRBJ1-4; D not certain. CDR1 LNHDA and CDR2 SQIVND come from the germline V gene (reference sequence). The CDR3 has 14 amino acids. Trimming took off 8 bases at V and 10 bases at J, with 20 bases between the two ends.

To note about this clone: The sample contains more than one DNA sequence encoding this CDR3. The gene calls are TRBV9 and TRBJ2-3, with D unresolved. V dropped 0 bases and J dropped 2 bases, with 7 bases sitting between them. CDR1 and CDR2 (germline): SGDLS, YYNGEE. This CDR3 is built from 14 residues. The CDR3 region has the DNA TGTGCCAGCAGCGTAGGGCTGTCCACAGATACGCAGTATTTT. Its protein product is CASSVGLSTDTQYF.

The gene calls are TRBV30 and TRBJ1-4; 10 bases align to TRBD1. Losses at the gene ends were 5 bases for V and 12 bases for J; bases not matched to a gene: 9. The CDR3 consists of 13 residues. Germline CDR1 GTSNPN, CDR2 SVGIG (reference sequence). CDR3 nucleotide sequence: TGTGCCTGGTCCCTCCCGGGACAGGGGCAACTGTTTTTT. It translates to CAWSLPGQGQLFF.

V is TRBV5-1 and J is TRBJ1-1; tentatively, D is TRBD1 (5 bases). This CDR3 is built from 16 residues. CDR1 SGHRS and CDR2 YFSETQ come from the germline V gene. Deletions cut 3 bases from V and 1 base from J, with 16 bases between. CDR3 sequence reads: CASSSPLGGGNTEAFF. The CDR3 DNA follows: TGCGCCAGCAGCTCACCCCTCGGGGGAGGGAACACTGAAGCTTTCTTT.

The chain links TRBV28 to TRBJ1-2; 9 bases align to TRBD1. The germline V gene has CDR1 MDHEN and CDR2 SYDVKM. The CDR3 spans 13 residues. The V gene end was trimmed by 3 bases and the J gene end by 8 bases; junction bases not matched to a gene: 4. DNA for the CDR3: TGTGCCAGCAGTTTTACAGGGGGCGGCGGCTACACCTTC. This translates into CASSFTGGGGYTF.